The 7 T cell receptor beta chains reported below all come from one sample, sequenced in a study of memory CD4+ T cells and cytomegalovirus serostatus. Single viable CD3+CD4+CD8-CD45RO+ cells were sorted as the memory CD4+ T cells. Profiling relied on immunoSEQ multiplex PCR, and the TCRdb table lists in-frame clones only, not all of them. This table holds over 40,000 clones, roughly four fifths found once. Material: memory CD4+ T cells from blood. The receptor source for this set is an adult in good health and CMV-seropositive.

The CDR3 protein is CATSRDSGGNTIYF. In DNA, the CDR3 is TGTGCCACCAGCAGAGATTCGGGTGGAAACACCATATATTTT. The V gene is TRBV15, the J gene TRBJ1-3; no firm D call. In germline, CDR1 is LNHNV, CDR2 YYDKDF (reference sequence). With 0 bases removed from V and 3 bases from J, the gap between germline ends came to 6 bases. The CDR3 sequence is 14 residues long. The whole variable domain, filled in from reference TRBV15 and TRBJ1-3, reads DAMVIQNPRYQVTQFGKPVTLSCSQTLNHNVMYWYQQKSSQAPKLLFHYYDKDFNNEADTPDNFQSRRPNTSFCFLDIRSPGLGDTAMYLCATSRDSGGNTIYFGEGSWLTVV.

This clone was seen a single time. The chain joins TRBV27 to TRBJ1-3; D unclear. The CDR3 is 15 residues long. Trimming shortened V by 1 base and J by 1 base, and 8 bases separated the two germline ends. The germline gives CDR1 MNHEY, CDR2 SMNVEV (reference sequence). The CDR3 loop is CASSLFAGSGNTIYF. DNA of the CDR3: TGTGCCAGCAGTTTATTCGCGGGGTCTGGAAACACCATATATTTT.

The CDR3 loop is CASSLGGGGNTEAFF. The CDR3 region has the DNA TGTGCCAGCAGCTTAGGGGGAGGCGGGAACACTGAAGCTTTCTTT. V and J are TRBV7-2 and TRBJ1-1; D is unclear. The CDR3 consists of 15 residues. The V gene lost 1 base and the J gene lost 1 base, with 10 bases spanning the gap. Germline assignment: CDR1 SGHTA and CDR2 FQGNSA.

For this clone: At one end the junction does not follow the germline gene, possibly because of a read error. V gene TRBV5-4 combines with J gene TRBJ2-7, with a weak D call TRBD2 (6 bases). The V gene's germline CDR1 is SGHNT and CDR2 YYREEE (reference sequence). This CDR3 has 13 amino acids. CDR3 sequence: CASSRGTVYEQYF. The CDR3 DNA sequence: TGCGCCAGCAGCCGGGGGACTGTTTACGAGCAGTACTTC. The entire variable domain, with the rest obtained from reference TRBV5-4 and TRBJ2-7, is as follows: ETGVTQSPTHLIKTRGQQVTLRCSSQSGHNTVSWYQQALGQGPQFIFQYYREEENGRGNFPPRFSGLQFPNYSSELNVNALELDDSALYLCASSRGTVYEQYFGPGTRLTVT.

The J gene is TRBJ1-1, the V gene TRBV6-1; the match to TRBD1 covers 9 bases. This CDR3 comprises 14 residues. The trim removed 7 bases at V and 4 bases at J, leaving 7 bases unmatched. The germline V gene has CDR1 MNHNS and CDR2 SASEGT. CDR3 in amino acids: CASKLTGGATEAFF. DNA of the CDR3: TGTGCCAGCAAACTGACAGGGGGGGCCACTGAAGCTTTCTTT.

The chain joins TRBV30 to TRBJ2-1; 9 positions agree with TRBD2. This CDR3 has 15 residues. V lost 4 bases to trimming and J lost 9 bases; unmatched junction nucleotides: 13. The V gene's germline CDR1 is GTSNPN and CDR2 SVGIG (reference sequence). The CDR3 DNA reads TGTGCCTGGATGGATTCACGCGGGGGGGCTCGTGAGCAGTTCTTC. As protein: CAWMDSRGGAREQFF.

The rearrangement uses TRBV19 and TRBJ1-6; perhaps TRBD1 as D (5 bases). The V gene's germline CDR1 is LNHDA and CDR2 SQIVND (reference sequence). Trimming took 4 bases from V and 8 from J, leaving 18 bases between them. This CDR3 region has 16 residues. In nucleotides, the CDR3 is TGTGCCAGTAGTAGTAGCCGACCAAGGGGTGATTCACCCCTCCACTTT. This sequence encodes CASSSSRPRGDSPLHF.